What follows are 21 T cell receptor beta chains derived from one specimen sequenced in a study of response to subunit inactivated influenza vaccine. TCRdb ran MiXCR on the RT-PCR reads and lists one entry per CDR3 protein. Among a few hundred thousand distinct CDR3 sequences listed, 11% to 15% were seen once. This specimen was PBMCs from blood, taken 11 to 12 days after vaccination. The receptors were gathered from a man between 45 and 60 years old who received an inactivated influenza vaccine.

In its sample, this clonotype was seen a few times. The chain uses TRBV5-1 and TRBJ1-2, with a possible D match to TRBD1 (6 bases). The CDR3 contains 16 residues. Germline CDR1 SGHRS, CDR2 YFSETQ. The V end lost 0 bases, the J end lost 4 bases, and 16 bases lay between the germline ends. CDR3 sequence: CASSLVPQGSLYGYTF. CDR3 sequence (DNA): TGCGCCAGCAGCTTGGTCCCGCAGGGGTCCCTCTATGGCTACACCTTC. Using reference TRBV5-1 and TRBJ1-2 for the parts outside the CDR3, the full variable domain is KAGVTQTPRYLIKTRGQQVTLSCSPISGHRSVSWYQQTPGQGLQFLFEYFSETQRNKGNFPGRFSGRQFSNSRSEMNVSTLELGDSALYLCASSLVPQGSLYGYTFGSGTRLTVV.

The CDR3 bases are TGTGCCACCAGCGGCCCTAGCGGGCGGACCTACGAGCAGTACTTC. Amino acids: CATSGPSGRTYEQYF. This chain connects TRBV15 to TRBJ2-7, with 8 bases aligning to TRBD2. The CDR3 has 15 amino acids. Germline values: CDR1 LNHNV, CDR2 YYDKDF (reference sequence). V lost 5 bases, J lost 2 bases, and 8 bases stayed unmatched.

V and J are TRBV20-1 and TRBJ2-3; TRBD1 matches at 8 bases. Germline assignment: CDR1 DFQATT and CDR2 SNEGSKA (reference sequence). The CDR3 contains 14 residues. With 1 base clipped from V and 5 bases from J, the junction kept 5 bases outside the gene matches. The CDR3 sequence: CSARGGRGRDTQYF. CDR3 bases: TGCAGTGCTAGAGGTGGCAGGGGGCGAGATACGCAGTATTTT.

V gene TRBV28 combines with J gene TRBJ2-7; no reliable D call. The CDR3 is 8 amino acids. Germline V gene data show CDR1 as MDHEN and CDR2 as SYDVKM. CDR3 amino acids: CMSYEQYF. CDR3 coding DNA: TGTATGTCCTACGAGCAGTACTTC.

The rearrangement links TRBV4-3 to TRBJ1-2, with D perhaps matching TRBD1 (5 bases). Trimming pared 0 bases from V and 4 bases from J, leaving 9 bases between. This CDR3 region has 14 residues. Germline V CDR1 and CDR2: LGHNA, YSLEER. This CDR3 is CASSQDKGVYGYTF. CDR3 DNA sequence: TGCGCCAGCAGCCAAGATAAAGGGGTCTATGGCTACACCTTC.

At least ten counts were recorded for this clonotype. This chain uses TRBV7-2 with TRBJ1-5; unclear D gene. V lost 5 bases and J 5 bases, leaving 10 bases between the germline ends. Per germline, CDR1 SGHTA and CDR2 FQGNSA. The CDR3 runs 13 residues. This CDR3 reads CASSPNPDQPQHF. Here the CDR3 DNA reads TGTGCCAGCAGCCCGAACCCCGATCAGCCCCAGCATTTT.

There are a few counts of this clonotype. The chain recombines TRBV6-1 with TRBJ2-4, with D perhaps TRBD2 (6 bases). The length of the CDR3 is 12 residues. Germline values: CDR1 MNHNS, CDR2 SASEGT. The V end lost 3 bases, the J end lost 7 bases, and 7 bases lay between the germline ends. CDR3 sequence reads: CASSESGNIQYF. Here the CDR3 DNA reads TGTGCCAGCAGTGAGAGCGGGAACATTCAGTACTTC.

This clonotype was found a few times. V usage is TRBV11-1 and J usage is TRBJ1-2; 7 positions agree with TRBD1. Germline CDR1 reads SGHAT; CDR2 reads FQDESV (reference sequence). This CDR3 is built from 14 residues. V lost 2 bases and J lost 3; bases outside the gene matches: 3. The CDR3 reads CASSLMQGDYGYTF. In nucleotides, the CDR3 is TGTGCCAGCAGCTTAATGCAGGGGGACTATGGCTACACCTTC.

At least ten counts were recorded for this clonotype. V is TRBV18 and J is TRBJ2-1, with 11 bases that match TRBD2. J was trimmed by 5 bases and V by 3 bases; bases with no gene match: 9. This CDR3 has 17 amino acids. Germline lookup yields CDR1 KGHSH and CDR2 LQKENI. As DNA, the CDR3 is TGTGCCAGCTCACCTATCCCCGGGACTAGCGGCCACAATGAGCAGTTCTTC. Its translation is CASSPIPGTSGHNEQFF.

The V call is TRBV20-1, the J call TRBJ2-2, with D perhaps TRBD2 (5 bases). The CDR3 contains 14 residues. In germline, CDR1 is DFQATT, CDR2 SNEGSKA (reference sequence). The V gene lost 0 bases and the J gene lost 5 bases, with 10 bases spanning the gap. CDR3 in amino acids: CSARERRGTGELFF. CDR3 DNA: TGCAGTGCTAGAGAACGACGGGGAACCGGGGAGCTGTTTTTT.

This clonotype was seen many times. The chain carries TRBV15 and TRBJ2-5, with 9 positions matching TRBD1. The CDR3 is made up of 15 amino acids. Germline assignment: CDR1 LNHNV and CDR2 YYDKDF (reference sequence). The J segment lost 4 bases and the V segment lost 8 bases, leaving 11 bases of the junction unmatched. CDR3 in DNA: TGTGCCACCCGACCGGGACAGGGAATGACAGAGACCCAGTACTTC. This codes for CATRPGQGMTETQYF.

This clonotype was detected only a few times. The chain is built from TRBV18 and TRBJ2-7; the D is unclear. Germline V gene lookup returns CDR1 KGHSH and CDR2 LQKENI. Trimming removed 6 bases at V and 0 bases at J, with 15 bases between. There are 15 residues in the CDR3. The CDR3 DNA is TGTGCCAGCTCGCCCCTAGTTACGAGCTCCTACGAGCAGTACTTC. This sequence encodes CASSPLVTSSYEQYF. Using reference TRBV18 and TRBJ2-7 for the parts outside the CDR3, the full variable domain is NAGVMQNPRHLVRRRGQEARLRCSPMKGHSHVYWYRQLPEEGLKFMVYLQKENIIDESGMPKERFSAEFPKEGPSILRIQQVVRGDSAAYFCASSPLVTSSYEQYFGPGTRLTVT.

V and J are TRBV3-1 and TRBJ2-3; 9 positions match TRBD2. The CDR3 is 14 residues long. V was clipped by 4 bases and J by 5 bases; unmatched bases: 4. Per germline, CDR1 LGHDT and CDR2 YNNKEL (reference sequence). CDR3 in amino acids: CASSRAGGQDTQYF. CDR3 nucleotide sequence: TGTGCCAGCAGCCGAGCGGGAGGACAAGATACGCAGTATTTT.

The sample holds many counts of this clonotype. Relative to the germline gene, one junction end is altered; a read error may explain this. CDR3 amino acids: CASSSAKLDNLAVVF. Here the CDR3 DNA reads TGTGCCAGCAGCTCCGCGAAGTTAGATAACCTAGCAGTGGTCTTC. The chain has TRBV5-5 and TRBJ2-1, with a possible D match to TRBD2 (5 bases). Germline V gives CDR1 SGHKS, CDR2 YYEKEE (reference sequence). This CDR3 has 15 residues.

This clonotype was detected only a few times. CDR3 nucleotide sequence: TGTGCCAGCAGTTCCTTTTTTATGTCCAGCACAGATACGCAGTATTTT. Its protein is CASSSFFMSSTDTQYF. The V and J genes are TRBV28 and TRBJ2-3; D unresolved. Trimming removed 4 bases from V and 0 bases from J, with 14 bases in between. CDR1 MDHEN and CDR2 SYDVKM come from the germline V gene. The CDR3 has 16 amino acids.

V is TRBV6-1 and J is TRBJ2-3; tentatively, D is TRBD1 (5 bases). There are 15 residues in the CDR3. Germline CDR1 reads MNHNS; CDR2 reads SASEGT. The germline V and J ends were trimmed by 4 bases and 2 bases, with 13 bases remaining between them. The CDR3 coding sequence is TGTGCCAGCAGTGCTCTCAGGGCTAACACAGATACGCAGTATTTT. This encodes CASSALRANTDTQYF.

The chain is built from TRBV6-1 and TRBJ2-7; D not certain. Germline CDR1 MNHNS, CDR2 SASEGT. The CDR3 sequence is 12 residues long. V was shortened by 6 bases and J by 6 bases, with 12 bases between the two germline ends. The CDR3 region has the DNA TGTGCCAGCAGCCCCTGGAAAGCCGAGCAGTACTTC. It specifies CASSPWKAEQYF.

This clonotype was recorded many times. The V and J genes are TRBV20-1 and TRBJ2-7, with TRBD2 identical over 7 bases. Germline V gene sequence: CDR1 DFQATT, CDR2 SNEGSKA (reference sequence). Germline trimming cut 0 bases from V and 3 bases from J; bases unmatched to any gene: 2. This CDR3 spans 13 amino acids. The CDR3: CSARDQRGYEQYF. CDR3 in DNA: TGCAGTGCTAGAGACCAGCGGGGCTACGAGCAGTACTTC.

This clonotype has ten or more counts. The chain uses TRBV27 and TRBJ2-2; D remains ambiguous. The germline CDR1 and CDR2 sequences are MNHEY and SMNVEV (reference sequence). V lost 7 bases, J lost 2 bases, and 8 bases lay in between. The CDR3 is made up of 13 amino acids. DNA for the CDR3: TGTGCCAGCATCGAGAGAAACACCGGGGAGCTGTTTTTT. Its translation is CASIERNTGELFF.

This clonotype was counted only a few times. The rearrangement links TRBV20-1 to TRBJ2-2; D is ambiguous. The germline V and J ends were trimmed by 0 bases and 0 bases, with 14 bases remaining between them. Germline V gives CDR1 DFQATT, CDR2 SNEGSKA (reference sequence). This CDR3 comprises 17 residues. In DNA, the CDR3 is TGCAGTGCTAGAGAAGCGACCGTTTTGGCGAACACCGGGGAGCTGTTTTTT. Translating it yields CSAREATVLANTGELFF.

V gene TRBV28 combines with J gene TRBJ2-7; 8 bases are a match to TRBD1. The CDR3 is made up of 12 amino acids. Germline lookup yields CDR1 MDHEN and CDR2 SYDVKM. J gave up 6 bases and V 8 bases, and 6 bases lay outside the gene matches. As DNA, the CDR3 is TGTGCCAGCTTAAAACAGGGGGGCGAGCAGTACTTC. Encoded protein: CASLKQGGEQYF.